A selection of T cell receptor beta chains follows, all from one sample in a study of long-term antiretroviral therapy in people with HIV. The table came from immunoSEQ multiplex PCR; TCRdb's copy has only in-frame clones and leaves some out. The sample gives about 38,000 clones, roughly 80% of which show up once; roughly 5% is in the top ten. Material: unsorted PBMCs, obtained 1.5 years after starting antiretroviral therapy. The receptors here all came from a young man with HIV. Each CDR3 is given with its conserved first and last residue. The D gene is left open where the match is weak. A row's size may be missing; if present it is once, few, many or a size class.

>NA|TRBJ2-6|TRBV5-1|NA
CASSLPRSRSGANVLTF
TGCGCCAGCAGCTTGCCCCGGTCAAGGTCTGGGGCCAACGTCCTGACTTTC
>few|TRBJ2-2|TRBV4-2|TRBD2
CASSQGLAGVTGELFF
TGTGCCAGCAGCCAGGGACTAGCGGGAGTAACCGGGGAGCTGTTTTTT
>NA|TRBJ1-1|TRBV5-6|TRBD1
CASRTRQGRTEAFF
TGTGCCAGCAGGACAAGACAGGGCCGCACTGAAGCTTTCTTT
>NA|TRBJ2-1|TRBV7-8|TRBD2
CASSEGLAYNEQFF
TGTGCCAGCAGCGAGGGACTAGCTTACAATGAGCAGTTCTTC
>NA|TRBJ2-7|TRBV6-5|TRBD1
CASTTDRGRHEQYF
TGTGCCAGCACCACGGACAGGGGGCGTCACGAGCAGTACTTC
>NA|TRBJ2-3|TRBV6-5|NA
CASSYDGARDTQYF
TGTGCCAGCAGTTACGATGGGGCCCGGGATACGCAGTATTTT
>NA|TRBJ2-3|TRBV5-4|NA
CASSSIGTSGTDTQYF
TGTGCCAGCAGCTCCATTGGGACAAGCGGCACAGATACGCAGTATTTT
>NA|TRBJ2-7|TRBV28|TRBD2
CASSFIWVSDRRLAAPRNEQYF
TGTGCCAGCAGTTTTATCTGGGTCTCGGACAGGAGACTAGCGGCCCCTCGGAACGAGCAGTACTTC
>NA|TRBJ1-2|TRBV18|NA
CASSPSRGAEGNGYTF
TGTGCCAGCTCACCTTCGCGGGGGGCCGAGGGGAATGGCTACACCTTC
>NA|TRBJ1-2|TRBV29-1|NA
CSVPRTSYGYTF
TGCAGCGTCCCCAGGACCAGCTATGGCTACACCTTC
>NA|TRBJ2-7|TRBV5-1|TRBD2
CASSLSRQREGSYEQYF
TGCGCCAGCAGCTTGAGCCGGCAGCGGGAGGGCTCCTACGAGCAGTACTTC
>NA|TRBJ1-5|TRBV28|NA
CASSFLAGRSNQPQHF
TGTGCCAGCAGTTTCTTGGCGGGTAGGAGCAATCAGCCCCAGCATTTT
>NA|TRBJ2-7|TRBV6-5|NA
CASSTRGSYEQYF
TGTGCCAGCAGTACAAGAGGCAGTTACGAGCAGTACTTC
>NA|TRBJ2-5|TRBV30|NA
CAWSVQGKSRETQYF
TGTGCCTGGAGTGTACAAGGGAAAAGTAGGGAGACCCAGTACTTC
>NA|TRBJ2-1|TRBV5-4|TRBD2
CASSLPGGRLNEQFF
TGTGCCAGCAGCCTCCCAGGCGGGAGGCTTAATGAGCAGTTCTTC
>NA|TRBJ2-1|TRBV10-3|NA
CAISYTGGDYNEQFF
TGTGCCATTTCTTACACAGGGGGGGATTACAATGAGCAGTTCTTC
>NA|TRBJ2-7|TRBV4-1|NA
CASSQDSVGYEQYF
TGCGCCAGCAGCCAAGATTCAGTGGGATACGAGCAGTACTTC
>few|TRBJ2-7|TRBV4-3|NA
CASSPGPAADEQYF
TGCGCCAGCAGCCCAGGACCCGCCGCCGACGAGCAGTACTTC
>NA|TRBJ1-1|TRBV5-6|NA
CASSADRIEAFF
TGTGCCAGCAGCGCTGACAGAATTGAAGCTTTCTTT
>NA|TRBJ1-1|TRBV4-1|NA
CASRRQFTETNTEAFF
TGCGCCAGCCGACGTCAATTCACAGAAACTAACACTGAAGCTTTCTTT
>once|TRBJ2-7|TRBV15|TRBD2
CATSGTSLYEQYF
TGTGCCACCAGTGGGACTAGTCTCTACGAGCAGTACTTC
>NA|TRBJ2-7|TRBV19|NA
CASSITGEGYEQYF
TGTGCCAGTAGTATAACAGGAGAAGGCTACGAGCAGTACTTC
>NA|TRBJ2-1|TRBV7-9|NA
CASSPDPAGADEQFF
TGTGCCAGCAGCCCCGACCCCGCAGGGGCCGATGAGCAGTTCTTC
>NA|TRBJ2-7|TRBV4-3|TRBD1
CASSHDRGPYEQYF
TGCGCCAGCAGCCACGACAGGGGGCCGTACGAGCAGTACTTC
>NA|TRBJ2-7|TRBV28|TRBD2
CASSSLAGGPYEQYF
TGTGCCAGCAGTTCTTTGGCGGGAGGACCCTACGAGCAGTACTTC
>NA|TRBJ1-1|TRBV19|NA
CASSPQQAFF
TGTGCCAGTAGTCCCCAACAAGCTTTCTTT
>few|TRBJ2-5|TRBV19|NA
CASSLVGGAKQETQYF
TGTGCCAGTAGTTTAGTGGGGGGCGCAAAGCAAGAGACCCAGTACTTC
>NA|TRBJ1-3|TRBV5-1|TRBD1
CASSLTGQGGAGNTIYF
TGCGCCAGCAGCTTGACCGGCCAGGGGGGTGCCGGAAACACCATATATTTT
>NA|TRBJ2-6|TRBV5-4|NA
CASSLALGGSGANVLTF
TGTGCCAGCAGCTTGGCTCTAGGGGGGTCTGGGGCCAACGTCCTGACTTTC
>NA|TRBJ2-1|TRBV15|NA
CATSRLYNEQFF
TGTGCCACCAGCAGACTCTACAATGAGCAGTTCTTC
>once|TRBJ2-7|TRBV6-6|NA
CASSSPSLTAYEQYF
TGTGCCAGCAGTTCCCCTTCCTTGACAGCCTACGAGCAGTACTTC
>NA|TRBJ2-7|TRBV20-1|NA
CSVDGLSEQYF
TGCAGTGTTGACGGGTTGTCCGAGCAGTACTTC
>NA|TRBJ2-7|TRBV7-2|TRBD1
CASSFLDRGWEQYF
TGTGCCAGCAGCTTCTTGGACAGGGGATGGGAGCAGTACTTC
>NA|TRBJ1-1|TRBV18|NA
CASSTDSNTEAFF
TGTGCCAGCTCGACAGATTCGAACACTGAAGCTTTCTTT
>NA|TRBJ2-7|TRBV6-6|NA
CASSPGAGEQYF
TGTGCCAGCAGTCCGGGGGCGGGGGAGCAGTACTTC
>NA|TRBJ2-1|TRBV11-3|NA
CASSLAPGAQFF
TGTGCCAGCAGCTTAGCTCCTGGCGCCCAGTTCTTC
>NA|TRBJ2-3|TRBV28|TRBD1
CASSFPLGTGGTDTQYF
TGTGCCAGCAGTTTCCCACTCGGGACAGGGGGTACAGATACGCAGTATTTT
>NA|TRBJ2-4|TRBV7-9|NA
CASSDNRVVAKNIQYF
TGTGCCAGCAGCGACAACAGGGTTGTAGCCAAAAACATTCAGTACTTC
>NA|TRBJ2-1|TRBV14|NA
CASSQDGQGLGYYEQFF
TGTGCCAGCAGCCAAGATGGGCAGGGCTTAGGTTACTATGAGCAGTTCTTC
>few|TRBJ1-5|TRBV6-5|NA
CASSYSMGHQPQHF
TGTGCCAGCAGTTACTCGATGGGTCATCAGCCCCAGCATTTT
>NA|TRBJ2-7|TRBV6-5|TRBD2
CASCGRDRPYEQYF
TGTGCCAGCTGCGGGAGGGACAGACCCTACGAGCAGTACTTC
>once|TRBJ1-3|TRBV18|NA
CASSPRDDYSIYF
TGTGCCAGCTCACCCCGGGACGACTACTCCATATATTTT
>NA|TRBJ1-2|TRBV28|NA
CASSFADYGYTF
TGTGCCAGCAGTTTCGCCGACTATGGCTACACCTTC
>NA|TRBJ2-7|TRBV19|TRBD2
CASSISGSPYEQYF
TGTGCCAGTAGTATCAGCGGGAGCCCCTACGAGCAGTACTTC
>NA|TRBJ2-3|TRBV6-6|NA
CASTARQPDTQYF
TGTGCCAGCACGGCTCGGCAGCCAGATACGCAGTATTTT
>NA|TRBJ2-7|TRBV7-9|TRBD1
CASSLTGSGGSEQYF
TGTGCCAGCAGCTTAACGGGGTCAGGGGGCAGCGAGCAGTACTTC
>NA|TRBJ2-6|TRBV5-4|NA
CASSSPPGASGNSGANVLTF
TGTGCCAGCAGCTCCCCCCCAGGGGCTAGCGGAAACTCTGGGGCCAACGTCCTGACTTTC
>NA|TRBJ2-7|TRBV5-8|NA
CASLGRLTYEQYF
TGTGCCAGCCTCGGGAGATTAACCTACGAGCAGTACTTC
>NA|TRBJ2-7|TRBV9|TRBD1
CASSVGQGTEEQYF
TGTGCCAGCAGCGTGGGACAGGGGACTGAAGAGCAGTACTTC
>NA|TRBJ1-2|TRBV10-3|NA
CAISDPRPSNYGYTF
TGTGCCATCAGTGACCCCCGACCTTCTAACTATGGCTACACCTTC
>NA|TRBJ2-1|TRBV27|TRBD2
CASSIWTSGRAGNEQFF
TGTGCCAGCAGTATCTGGACTAGCGGGAGGGCTGGAAATGAGCAGTTCTTC
>NA|TRBJ1-1|TRBV6-1|TRBD1
CASRSGTGNTEAFF
TGTGCCAGCAGATCGGGGACAGGGAACACTGAAGCTTTCTTT
>NA|TRBJ2-1|TRBV27|NA
CASWDGYNEQFF
TGTGCCAGCTGGGACGGATACAATGAGCAGTTCTTC
>NA|TRBJ2-5|TRBV7-8|NA
CASSQGSQETQYF
TGTGCCAGCAGCCAGGGATCCCAAGAGACCCAGTACTTC
>NA|TRBJ1-5|TRBV28|NA
CASTPRLRAQGSNQPQHF
TGTGCCAGCACCCCCCGACTTAGAGCACAGGGCTCCAATCAGCCCCAGCATTTT